This T cell receptor beta chain originates from a study of OX40 agonist ivuxolimab in advanced cancers. The study in broad terms: Ivuxolimab, which targeted the costimulatory receptor OX40 (CD134), was an agonistic, fully human IgG2 monoclonal antibody. Intravenous ivuxolimab was administered to patients every 2 weeks at six dose levels: 0.01, 0.1, 0.3, 1.5, 3 and 10 mg/kg. Of the approximately 54 dose-escalation patients, hepatocellular carcinoma was present in around 20, melanoma in roughly 15, renal cell carcinoma in 9 and head and neck cancer in 9. A male proportion of 70% to 90% and a mean age of 60 years, ranging from roughly 23 to 80, were recorded for the dose-escalation cohort. Prior anti-PD-1, anti-PD-L1 or anti-CTLA-4 therapy was permitted, and checkpoint inhibitors had been received by roughly two fifths of dose-escalation patients. Partial responses were achieved by three dose-escalation patients, of whom one had hepatocellular carcinoma and two had cutaneous melanoma. Peripheral TCRbeta sequencing was intended to test whether TCR sequence diversity was altered and clonal T-cell expansion was caused by ivuxolimab. The monotherapy dose-escalation portion (N of about 50 patients) of the phase I ivuxolimab trial is reported in the paper.

Patients with autoimmune disease history or receiving systemic immunosuppression were excluded from the trial. In every dose cohort, peripheral blood was drawn for TCR sequencing at baseline, cycle 4 day 1, and cycle 7 day 1. The samples were taken from a phase I, first-in-human, multicenter, open-label dose-escalation trial of ivuxolimab. Adults with locally advanced or metastatic melanoma, renal cell, hepatocellular, or head and neck squamous cell carcinoma were enrolled in the trial. Before TCR sequencing, CD4+ and CD8+ T cells were separately sorted from peripheral blood. Points the paper makes about the study in general: Antigen specificity was not determined for the clonally expanded peripheral T cells. In partial responders in the 0.1-3.0 mg/kg groups, normalized peripheral clonal expansion was found to be among the lowest, especially among CD8+ T cells. Low levels of normalized T-cell clonal expansion were also seen in some nonresponding patients. After ivuxolimab, expanded clones were on average more numerous among CD8+ T cells than among CD4+ T cells. At doses of 0.1 to 3.0 mg/kg, clonal expansion of both CD4+ and CD8+ T cells in blood was seen between baseline and week 6.

On this clone: Its antigen is unknown. Base qualities are missing; no much larger clone stands one base away.

Genomic DNA was extracted from sorted cells for sequencing of the TCRbeta CDR3 region. The immunoSEQ Assay was used to sequence the TCRbeta CDR3 regions. TCRdb re-hosts the immuneACCESS table, in-frame sequences only. Its copies lack some clones; in the studies checked, an unresolved V gene accounts for under half of them, and the cause for the rest is not known. This sample gives more than 45,000 clones in total; around 85% of them show up just once. The ten largest clonotypes hold about 1% of the sample. V was cut back by 4 bases and J by 8 bases, leaving a gap of 24 bases between them. For CDR1 and CDR2, the germline V gene lists SGHDN and FVKESK. The CDR3 covers 17 residues, taking in both the cysteine and the phenylalanine. The CDR3 DNA has 51 bases and is translated from base 1.

This clonotype originated in an adult with an advanced solid tumor such as melanoma, head and neck, liver or kidney cancer. Here the chain combines TRBV14 and TRBJ2-1; perhaps TRBD2 is the D gene, with 6 bases matching. The source material was CD4+ or CD8+ T cells sorted from blood, sampled in a trial of the OX40 agonist ivuxolimab. The nucleotide sequence reads as follows: TGTGCCAGCAGCCCTCAAAACCCCGGGTGGAGGGCCGATGAGCAGTTCTTC. Translated, it gives CASSPQNPGWRADEQFF. This CDR3, with the reference TRBV14 and TRBJ2-1 proteins standing in past its ends, gives the full variable domain EAGVTQFPSHSVIEKGQTVTLRCDPISGHDNLYWYRRVMGKEIKFLLHFVKESKQDESGMPNNRFLAERTGGTYSTLKVQPAELEDSGVYFCASSPQNPGWRADEQFFGPGTRLTVL.